This T cell receptor (beta chain) is from a study of graft-versus-host responses after intestinal transplantation. About the research overall: Multivisceral, liver-intestinal, or isolated intestinal grafts went to recipients. The study, taken as a whole, reports: High graft-versus-host to host-versus-graft clonal ratios were seen in allografts of patients with graft-donor T cell macrochimerism.

A note on this clone: Its antigen is unknown.

The protocol was immunoSEQ multiplex PCR, while the TCRdb copy is restricted to in-frame clones and leaves out a portion. The table records approximately 110,000 clones, approximately 93% of them present only once. The germline CDR1 and CDR2 sequences are LNHDA and SQIVND (reference sequence). The CDR3 contains 14 residues. V shed 5 bases and J 2 bases; nucleotides not matched to a gene: 5. Sequenced material: unstimulated CD8+ T cells sorted from spleen or lymph node cells, taken before transplant. The source of this sequence is a human donor who was the organ donor for an intestinal transplant. The chain carries TRBV19 and TRBJ2-7; 8 bases are shared with TRBD2. The CDR3 protein is CASSPGGGTYEQYF. CDR3 nucleotide sequence: TGTGCCAGTAGTCCCGGGGGGGGAACCTACGAGCAGTACTTC.